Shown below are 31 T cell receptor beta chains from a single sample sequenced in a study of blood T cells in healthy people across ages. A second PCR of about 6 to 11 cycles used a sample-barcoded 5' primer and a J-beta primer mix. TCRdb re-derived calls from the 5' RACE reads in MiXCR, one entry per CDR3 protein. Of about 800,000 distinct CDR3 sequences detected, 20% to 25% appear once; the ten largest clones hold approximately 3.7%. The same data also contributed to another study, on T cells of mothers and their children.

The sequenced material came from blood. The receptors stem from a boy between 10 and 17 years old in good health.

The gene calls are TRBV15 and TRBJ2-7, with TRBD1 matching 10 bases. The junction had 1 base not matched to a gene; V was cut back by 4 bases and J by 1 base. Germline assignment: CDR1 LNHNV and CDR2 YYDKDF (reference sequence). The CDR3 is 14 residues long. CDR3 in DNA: TGTGCCACCAGCAAGGACAGGGGGTCCTACGAGCAGTACTTC. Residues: CATSKDRGSYEQYF. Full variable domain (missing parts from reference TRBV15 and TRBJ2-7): DAMVIQNPRYQVTQFGKPVTLSCSQTLNHNVMYWYQQKSSQAPKLLFHYYDKDFNNEADTPDNFQSRRPNTSFCFLDIRSPGLGDTAMYLCATSKDRGSYEQYFGPGTRLTVT.

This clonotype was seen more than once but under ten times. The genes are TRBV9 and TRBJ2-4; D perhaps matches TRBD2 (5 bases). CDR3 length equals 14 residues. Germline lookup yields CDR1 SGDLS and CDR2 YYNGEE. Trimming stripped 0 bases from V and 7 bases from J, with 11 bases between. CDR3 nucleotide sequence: TGTGCCAGCAGCGTAGCTACGGGGTCGAACATTCAGTACTTC. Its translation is CASSVATGSNIQYF.

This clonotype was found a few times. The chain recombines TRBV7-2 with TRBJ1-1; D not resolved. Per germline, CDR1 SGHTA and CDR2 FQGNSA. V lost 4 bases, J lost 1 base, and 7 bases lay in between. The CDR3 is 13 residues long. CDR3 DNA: TGTGCCAGCAGCTCCGACCAGAACACTGAAGCTTTCTTT. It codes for CASSSDQNTEAFF.

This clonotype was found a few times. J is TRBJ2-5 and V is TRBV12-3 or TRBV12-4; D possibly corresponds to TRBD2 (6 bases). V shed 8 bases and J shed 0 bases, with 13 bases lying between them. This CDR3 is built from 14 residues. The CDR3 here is CASLIGGNQETQYF. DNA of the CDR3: TGTGCCAGCCTAATCGGGGGAAACCAAGAGACCCAGTACTTC.

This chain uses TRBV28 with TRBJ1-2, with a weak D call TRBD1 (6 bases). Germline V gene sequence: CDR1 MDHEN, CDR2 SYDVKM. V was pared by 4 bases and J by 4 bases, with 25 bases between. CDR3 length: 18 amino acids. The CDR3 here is CASSSPGGARTFLYGYTF. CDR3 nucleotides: TGTGCCAGCAGTTCTCCTGGGGGGGCGCGAACTTTCCTCTATGGCTACACCTTC.

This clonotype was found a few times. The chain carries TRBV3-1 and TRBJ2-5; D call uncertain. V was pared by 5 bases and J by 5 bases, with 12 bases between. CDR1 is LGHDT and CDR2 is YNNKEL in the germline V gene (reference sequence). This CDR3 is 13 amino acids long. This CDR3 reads CASSSSRAETQYF. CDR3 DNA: TGTGCCAGCAGCTCCAGTAGGGCGGAGACCCAGTACTTC.

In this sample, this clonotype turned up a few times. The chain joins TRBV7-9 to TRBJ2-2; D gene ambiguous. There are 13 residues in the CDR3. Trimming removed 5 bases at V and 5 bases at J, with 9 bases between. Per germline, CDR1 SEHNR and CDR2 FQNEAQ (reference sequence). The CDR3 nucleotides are TGTGCCAGCAGCCCCGGGCCGACCGGGGAGCTGTTTTTT. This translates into CASSPGPTGELFF. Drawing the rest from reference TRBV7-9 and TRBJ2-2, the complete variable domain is DTGVSQNPRHKITKRGQNVTFRCDPISEHNRLYWYRQTLGQGPEFLTYFQNEAQLEKSRLLSDRFSAERPKGSFSTLEIQRTEQGDSAMYLCASSPGPTGELFFGEGSRLTVL.

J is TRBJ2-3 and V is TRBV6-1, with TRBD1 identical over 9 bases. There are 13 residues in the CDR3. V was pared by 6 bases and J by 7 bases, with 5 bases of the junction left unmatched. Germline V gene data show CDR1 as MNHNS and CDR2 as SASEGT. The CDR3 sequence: CASRGQGRYTQYF. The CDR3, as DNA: TGTGCCAGCAGGGGACAGGGAAGGTATACGCAGTATTTT.

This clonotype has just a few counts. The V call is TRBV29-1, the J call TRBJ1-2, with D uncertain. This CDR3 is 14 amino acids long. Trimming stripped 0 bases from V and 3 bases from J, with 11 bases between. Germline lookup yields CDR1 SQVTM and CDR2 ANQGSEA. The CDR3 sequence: CSVEEGGSDYGYTF. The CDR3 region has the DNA TGCAGCGTTGAAGAAGGAGGTTCGGACTATGGCTACACCTTC.

The CDR3 here is CASSLRMGEPGEDENFF. The CDR3 nucleotides read TGTGCCAGCAGCTTAAGGATGGGGGAGCCGGGGGAGGATGAGAACTTCTTC. This chain links TRBV7-3 with TRBJ2-1; D may be TRBD2 (6 bases). With 1 base removed from V and 16 bases from J, the gap between germline ends came to 29 bases. Germline CDR1 and CDR2: SGHTA and FQGTGA. The CDR3 extends over 17 amino acids. Variable domain in full (rest from reference TRBV7-3 and TRBJ2-1): GAGVSQTPSNKVTEKGKYVELRCDPISGHTALYWYRQSLGQGPEFLIYFQGTGAADDSGLPNDRFFAVRPEGSVSTLKIQRTERGDSAVYLCASSLRMGEPGEDENFFGPGTRLTVL.

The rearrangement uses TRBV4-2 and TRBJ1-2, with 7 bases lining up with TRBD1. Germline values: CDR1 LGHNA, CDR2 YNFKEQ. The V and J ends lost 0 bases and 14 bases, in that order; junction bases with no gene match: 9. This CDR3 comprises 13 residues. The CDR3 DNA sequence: TGTGCCAGCAGCCAAGAAGCCGGGACAGCGACTACCTTC. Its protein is CASSQEAGTATTF.

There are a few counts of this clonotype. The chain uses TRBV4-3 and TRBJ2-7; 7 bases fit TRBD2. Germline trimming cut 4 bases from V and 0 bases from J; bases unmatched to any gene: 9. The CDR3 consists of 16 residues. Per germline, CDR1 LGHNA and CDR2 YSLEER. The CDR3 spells CASSPTLSGNSYEQYF. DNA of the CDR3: TGCGCCAGCAGCCCAACCTTAAGCGGGAACTCCTACGAGCAGTACTTC.

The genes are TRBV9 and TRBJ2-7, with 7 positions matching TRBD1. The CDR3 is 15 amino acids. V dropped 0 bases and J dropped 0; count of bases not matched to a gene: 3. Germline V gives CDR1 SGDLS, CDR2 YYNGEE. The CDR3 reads CASSVAGGASYEQYF. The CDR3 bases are TGTGCCAGCAGCGTAGCAGGGGGTGCCTCCTACGAGCAGTACTTC.

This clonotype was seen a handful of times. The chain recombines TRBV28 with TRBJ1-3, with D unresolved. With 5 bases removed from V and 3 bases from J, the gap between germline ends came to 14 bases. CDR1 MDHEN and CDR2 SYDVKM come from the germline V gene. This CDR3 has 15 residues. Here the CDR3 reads CASSPLRGSGNTIYF. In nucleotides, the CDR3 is TGTGCCAGCAGTCCCCTCCGCGGAAGTGGAAACACCATATATTTT.

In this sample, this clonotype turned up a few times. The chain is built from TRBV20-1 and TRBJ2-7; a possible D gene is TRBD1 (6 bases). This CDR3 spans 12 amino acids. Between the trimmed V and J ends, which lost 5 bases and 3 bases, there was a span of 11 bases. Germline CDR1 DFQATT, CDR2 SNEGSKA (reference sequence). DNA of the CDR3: TGCAGTGCTCGACCACAGGGCTACGAGCAGTACTTC. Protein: CSARPQGYEQYF.

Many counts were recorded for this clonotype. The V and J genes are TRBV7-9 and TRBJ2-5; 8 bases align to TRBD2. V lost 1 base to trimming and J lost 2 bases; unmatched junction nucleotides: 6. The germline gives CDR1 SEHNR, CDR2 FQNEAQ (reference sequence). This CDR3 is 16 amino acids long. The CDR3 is CASSLGPAGVQETQYF. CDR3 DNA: TGTGCCAGCAGCTTAGGCCCAGCGGGGGTTCAAGAGACCCAGTACTTC. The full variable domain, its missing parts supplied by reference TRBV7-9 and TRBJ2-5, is DTGVSQNPRHKITKRGQNVTFRCDPISEHNRLYWYRQTLGQGPEFLTYFQNEAQLEKSRLLSDRFSAERPKGSFSTLEIQRTEQGDSAMYLCASSLGPAGVQETQYFGPGTRLLVL.

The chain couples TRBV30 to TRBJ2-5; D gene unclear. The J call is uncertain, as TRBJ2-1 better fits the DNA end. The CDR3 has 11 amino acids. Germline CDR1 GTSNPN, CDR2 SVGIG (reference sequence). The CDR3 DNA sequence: TGTGCCTGGAGGAGGCCCGGGGAGCAGTTCTTC. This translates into CAWRRPGEQFF.

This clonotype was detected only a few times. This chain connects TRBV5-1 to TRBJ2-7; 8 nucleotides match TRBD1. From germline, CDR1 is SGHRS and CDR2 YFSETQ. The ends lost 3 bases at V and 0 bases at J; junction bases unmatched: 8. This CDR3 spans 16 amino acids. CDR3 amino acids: CASSSLRDRSSYEQYF. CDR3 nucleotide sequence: TGCGCCAGCAGCTCCCTCCGGGACAGGAGCTCCTACGAGCAGTACTTC.

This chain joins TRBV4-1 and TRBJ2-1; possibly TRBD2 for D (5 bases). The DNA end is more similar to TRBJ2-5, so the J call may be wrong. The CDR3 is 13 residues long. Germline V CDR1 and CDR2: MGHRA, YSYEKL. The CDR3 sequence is CASSRMEAETQYF. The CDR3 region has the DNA TGCGCCAGCAGCCGAATGGAGGCGGAGACCCAGTACTTC.

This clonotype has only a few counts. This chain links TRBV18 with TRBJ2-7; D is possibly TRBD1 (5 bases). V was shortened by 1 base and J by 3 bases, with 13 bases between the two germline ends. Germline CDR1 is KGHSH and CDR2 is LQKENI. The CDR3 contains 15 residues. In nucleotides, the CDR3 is TGTGCCAGCTCACCACGGCAGGGAAGGTACTACGAGCAGTACTTC. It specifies CASSPRQGRYYEQYF.

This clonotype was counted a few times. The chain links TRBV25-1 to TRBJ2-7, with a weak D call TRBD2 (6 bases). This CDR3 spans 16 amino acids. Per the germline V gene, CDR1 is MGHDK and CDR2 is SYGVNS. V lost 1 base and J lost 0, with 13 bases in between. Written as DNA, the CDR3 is TGTGCCAGCAGTGAATCGGAGGGGCTCCTCTCCTACGAGCAGTACTTC. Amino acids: CASSESEGLLSYEQYF.

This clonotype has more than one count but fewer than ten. CDR3 sequence (DNA): TGTGCCAGCAGTTCCAGCGGGGGGTTGACCTACGAGCAGTACTTC. Translated, it gives CASSSSGGLTYEQYF. The genes are TRBV2 and TRBJ2-5, with 9 bases matching TRBD2. With the DNA end fitting TRBJ2-7 better, the J assignment may be wrong. Germline-derived CDR1 and CDR2 are SNHLY and FYNNEI. This CDR3 is built from 15 residues.

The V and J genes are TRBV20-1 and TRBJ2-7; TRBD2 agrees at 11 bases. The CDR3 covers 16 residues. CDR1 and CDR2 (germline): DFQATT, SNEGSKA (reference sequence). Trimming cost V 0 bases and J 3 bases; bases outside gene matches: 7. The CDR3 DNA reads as TGCAGTGCTAGAGATCTGGAACTAGCGGGGGTCTACGAGCAGTACTTC. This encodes CSARDLELAGVYEQYF.

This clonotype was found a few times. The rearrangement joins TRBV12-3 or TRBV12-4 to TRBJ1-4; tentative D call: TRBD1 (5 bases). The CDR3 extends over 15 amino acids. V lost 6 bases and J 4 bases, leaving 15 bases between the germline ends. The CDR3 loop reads CASRDGGTVNEKLFF. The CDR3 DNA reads TGTGCCAGCAGGGACGGGGGTACAGTTAATGAAAAACTGTTTTTT.

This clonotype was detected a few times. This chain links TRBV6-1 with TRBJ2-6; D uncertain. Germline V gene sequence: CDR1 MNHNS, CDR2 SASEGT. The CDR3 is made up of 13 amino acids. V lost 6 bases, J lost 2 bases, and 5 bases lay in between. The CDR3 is CASRGPGANVLTF. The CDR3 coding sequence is TGTGCCAGCAGAGGACCTGGGGCCAACGTCCTGACTTTC.

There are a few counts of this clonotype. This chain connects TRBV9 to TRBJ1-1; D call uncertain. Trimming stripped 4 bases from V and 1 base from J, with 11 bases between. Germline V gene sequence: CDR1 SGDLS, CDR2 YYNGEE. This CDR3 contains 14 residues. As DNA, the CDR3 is TGTGCCAGCAGCCCTGGGTTCGGGAACACTGAAGCTTTCTTT. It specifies CASSPGFGNTEAFF.

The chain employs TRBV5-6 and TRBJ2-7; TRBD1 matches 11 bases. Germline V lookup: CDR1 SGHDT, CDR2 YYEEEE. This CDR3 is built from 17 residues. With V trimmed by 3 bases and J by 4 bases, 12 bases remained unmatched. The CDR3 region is CASSSIAGTGGWYEQYF. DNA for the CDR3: TGTGCCAGCAGCTCTATCGCCGGGACAGGGGGTTGGTACGAGCAGTACTTC.

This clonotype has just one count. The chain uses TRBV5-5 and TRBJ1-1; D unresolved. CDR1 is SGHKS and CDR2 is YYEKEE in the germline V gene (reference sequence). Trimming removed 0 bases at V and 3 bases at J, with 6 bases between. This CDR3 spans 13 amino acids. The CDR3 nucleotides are TGTGCCAGCAGCTTGGCAGAATACACTGAAGCTTTCTTT. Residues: CASSLAEYTEAFF.

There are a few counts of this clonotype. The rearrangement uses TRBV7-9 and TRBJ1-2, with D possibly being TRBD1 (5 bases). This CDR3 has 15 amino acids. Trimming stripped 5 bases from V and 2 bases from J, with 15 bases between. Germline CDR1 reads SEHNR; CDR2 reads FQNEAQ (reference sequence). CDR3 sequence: CASSGGTEANYGYTF. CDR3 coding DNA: TGTGCCAGCAGCGGAGGGACGGAGGCAAACTATGGCTACACCTTC.

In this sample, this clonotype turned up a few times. DNA for the CDR3: TGTGCCAGCAGCTTAAATTGGGGGATTGGAAACATTCAGTACTTC. This gives the protein CASSLNWGIGNIQYF. The gene calls are TRBV7-3 and TRBJ2-4; perhaps D is TRBD1 or TRBD2 (5 bases each). This CDR3 has 15 amino acids. V was trimmed by 1 base and J by 6 bases, leaving 13 bases between them. CDR1 SGHTA and CDR2 FQGTGA come from the germline V gene.

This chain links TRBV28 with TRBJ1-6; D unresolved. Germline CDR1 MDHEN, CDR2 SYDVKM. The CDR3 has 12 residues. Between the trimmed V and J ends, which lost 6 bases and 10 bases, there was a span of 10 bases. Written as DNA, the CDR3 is TGTGCCAGCAGCTCGCCCGGATCACCCCTCCACTTT. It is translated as CASSSPGSPLHF.